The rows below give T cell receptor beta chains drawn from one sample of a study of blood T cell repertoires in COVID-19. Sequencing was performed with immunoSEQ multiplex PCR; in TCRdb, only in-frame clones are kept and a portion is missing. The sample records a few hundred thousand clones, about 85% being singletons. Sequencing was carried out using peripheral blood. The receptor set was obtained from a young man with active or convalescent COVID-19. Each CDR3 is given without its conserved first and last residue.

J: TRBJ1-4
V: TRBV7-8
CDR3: ASSSNLGQENEKLF

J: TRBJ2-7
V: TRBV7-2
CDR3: ASSEAGGYEQY

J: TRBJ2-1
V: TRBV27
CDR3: ASSFRGLASYNEQF

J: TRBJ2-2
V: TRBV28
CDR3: ASERGTGDTGELF

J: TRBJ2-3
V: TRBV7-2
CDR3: ASSLAAGGLRAQY

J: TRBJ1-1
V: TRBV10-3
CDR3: AIGRSGPFAF

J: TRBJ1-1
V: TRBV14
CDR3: ASSHLRGHMNTEAF

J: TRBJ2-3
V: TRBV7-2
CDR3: ASSRRTSGRVVGTDTQY

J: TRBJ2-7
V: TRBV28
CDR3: ASSLGQGTYEQY

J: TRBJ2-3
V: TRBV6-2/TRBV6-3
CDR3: ASSYFRETPDTQY

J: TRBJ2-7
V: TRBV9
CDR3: ASSPGLAGTPSSYEQY

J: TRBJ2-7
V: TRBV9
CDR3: ASSATPSGGGAEQY

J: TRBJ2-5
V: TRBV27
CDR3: ASRTAGWGDRTQY

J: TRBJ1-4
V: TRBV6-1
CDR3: ASSESQGEGSEKLF

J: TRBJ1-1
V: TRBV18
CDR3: ASSPPGGVWTEAF

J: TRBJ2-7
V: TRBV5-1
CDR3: ASSPSRGTEQY

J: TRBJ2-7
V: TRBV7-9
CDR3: ASSLGQGAYEQY

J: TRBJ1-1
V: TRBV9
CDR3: ASSVSVNTEAF

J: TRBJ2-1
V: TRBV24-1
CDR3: ATSDWGGKVSYNEQF

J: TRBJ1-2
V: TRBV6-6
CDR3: ASSYAESYGYT

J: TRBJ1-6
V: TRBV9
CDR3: ASAQRGLPGALH

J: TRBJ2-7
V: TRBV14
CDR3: ASSSQTLSYEQY

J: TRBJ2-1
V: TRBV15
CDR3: ATSSGTGDYNEQF

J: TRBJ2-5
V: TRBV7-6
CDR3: ASSLAAGTETQY

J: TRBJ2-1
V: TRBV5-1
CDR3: ASSSETGLAGANEQF

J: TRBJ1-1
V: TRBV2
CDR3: ASSDLGAGNTEAF

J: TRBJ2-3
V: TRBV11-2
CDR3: ASSLLRGGTDTQY

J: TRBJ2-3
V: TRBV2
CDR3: ASSNLAGGSTDTQY

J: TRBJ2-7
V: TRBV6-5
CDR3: ASRGLVKRYEQY

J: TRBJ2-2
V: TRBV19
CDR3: ASSPLLAGGPNTGELF

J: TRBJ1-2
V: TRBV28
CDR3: ASKGRTYRRDRSYGYT

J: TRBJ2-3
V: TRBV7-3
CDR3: ASRLIPAGDRDTQY

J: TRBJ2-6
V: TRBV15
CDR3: ATRLRDSGANVLT

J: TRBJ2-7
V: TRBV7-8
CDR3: ASSLDRGRLSYEQY

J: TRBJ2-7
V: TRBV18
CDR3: ASSLSGLNYEQY

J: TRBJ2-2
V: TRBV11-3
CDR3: ASSSQRSGRDTGELF

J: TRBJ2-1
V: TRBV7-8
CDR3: ASRVGGVYNEQF

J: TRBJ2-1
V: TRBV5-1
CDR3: ASSTTGTGYLRTNNEQF

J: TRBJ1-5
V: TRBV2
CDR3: ASSDARHQPQH

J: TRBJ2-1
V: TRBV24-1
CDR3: ATSDSQGRHNEQF

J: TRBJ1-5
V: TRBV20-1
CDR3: SARGRDAQH

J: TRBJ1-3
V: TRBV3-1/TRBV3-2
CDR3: ASSRQGAGNTIY

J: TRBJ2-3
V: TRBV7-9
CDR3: ASSLVVPHTDTQY

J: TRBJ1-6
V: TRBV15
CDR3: ATSMRREPLH

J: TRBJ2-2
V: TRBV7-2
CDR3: ASSPSTGSGF

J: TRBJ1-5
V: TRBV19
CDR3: ASNGGGLRSNQPQH

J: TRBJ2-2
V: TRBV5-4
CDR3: ASSFGPTLPAGELF

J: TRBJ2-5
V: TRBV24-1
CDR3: ATSDYLARIQETQY

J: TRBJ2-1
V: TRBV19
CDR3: ASSPFAGPRGNNEQF

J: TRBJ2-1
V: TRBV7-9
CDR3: ASSLLGGEQF

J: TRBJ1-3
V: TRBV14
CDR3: ASSQASGNTIY

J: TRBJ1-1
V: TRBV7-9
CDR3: ASSFLGGVAF

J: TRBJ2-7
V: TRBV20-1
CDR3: SASGGLTYEQY

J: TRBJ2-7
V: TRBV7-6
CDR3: ASSLTGEQY

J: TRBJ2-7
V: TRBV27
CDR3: ASSLVGAGYEQY

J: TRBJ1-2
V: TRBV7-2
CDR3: ASSVGTVYGYT

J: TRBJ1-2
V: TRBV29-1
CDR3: SVVDSYGYT